This T cell receptor beta chain was captured in a study of blood T cells in healthy people across ages. On the study more broadly: Capture by template switching was about one barcoded beta molecule per two T cells.

Together with a sample-barcoded 5' primer, a J-beta primer mix was included in a second PCR lasting 7 to 11 cycles. MiXCR was run by TCRdb on the 5' RACE reads, yielding one entry per CDR3 protein. There are roughly 2 million distinct CDR3 sequences in the sample; around half occur only once, and roughly 2.1% lies in the top ten. Source material: blood. This clonotype originated in a woman between 40 and 55 years old in good health.

The CDR3 is CASSYSRGRTYEQYF. The CDR3 coding sequence is TGTGCCAGCAGTTACTCGAGAGGCCGAACCTACGAGCAGTACTTC. This chain joins TRBV6-2 or TRBV6-3 and TRBJ2-7; D not resolved. CDR1 and CDR2 (germline): MNHEY, SVGEGT. V lost 0 bases and J lost 2, with 11 bases in between. The CDR3 covers 15 residues.